Listed below are T cell receptor beta chains from one sample, sequenced in a study of graft-versus-host responses after intestinal transplantation. Libraries were prepared by immunoSEQ multiplex PCR; TCRdb keeps only in-frame clonotypes and omits some of them. The table records 71,000 or so clones, roughly 91% of them present only once. No antigen has been identified for these receptors. The material was unstimulated CD8+ T cells sorted from spleen or lymph node cells, obtained before intestinal transplant. Receptor source: a human donor who received an intestinal transplant. Both conserved end residues are part of each CDR3. D genes are given only for firm matches. Some rows mark clone size as missing; the rest say once, few, many or name a class of expanded clone.

v_gene,d_gene,j_gene,abundance,CDR3nt,CDR3aa
TRBV7-6,TRBD1,TRBJ1-1,-,TGTGCCAGCAGCACCCCCCAGGGACAGCAGAACACTGAAGCTTTCTTT,CASSTPQGQQNTEAFF
TRBV19,TRBD2,TRBJ2-1,once,TGTGCCAGTAGTATCCTAGCGGGGAGCTCCTACAATGAGCAGTTCTTC,CASSILAGSSYNEQFF
TRBV6-5,TRBD1,TRBJ1-2,-,TGTGCCAGCAGGCCAGACAGGGGCTTTTTCTATGGCTACACCTTC,CASRPDRGFFYGYTF
TRBV6-1,TRBD1,TRBJ2-7,few,TGTGCCAGCCGGACAGGGGACTACGAGCAGTACTTC,CASRTGDYEQYF
TRBV7-6,-,TRBJ1-6,-,TGTGCCAGCAGCTTATGGCGTCCGGCAGGAGACAGTAATTCACCCCTCCACTTT,CASSLWRPAGDSNSPLHF
TRBV29-1,TRBD1,TRBJ1-1,-,TGCAGCGCCGCGCCAGGGGGCGAAACTGAAGCTTTCTTT,CSAAPGGETEAFF
TRBV6-1,-,TRBJ2-1,-,TGTGCCAGCAGTGAAGAATTGAGGACTCTAATATACAATGAGCAGTTCTTC,CASSEELRTLIYNEQFF
TRBV11-2,TRBD2,TRBJ2-3,-,TGTGCCAGCAGCCTGACTAGCGGGGGGGCCAGAACAGATACGCAGTATTTT,CASSLTSGGARTDTQYF
TRBV10-1,-,TRBJ1-4,-,TGCGCCAGCAATCCCCGGGACAATGGCGGAAAACTGTTTTTT,CASNPRDNGGKLFF
TRBV7-6,TRBD2,TRBJ2-1,-,TGTGCCAGCAGCCCGCTCGGGACTAGCGGGGGGGGGTTCTTC,CASSPLGTSGGGFF
TRBV29-1,-,TRBJ1-2,-,TGCAGCGTTAGTAGCAGCTATGGCTACACCTTC,CSVSSSYGYTF
TRBV5-6,TRBD1,TRBJ1-4,-,TGTGCCAGCAGCTTTCTCCCCCCACCGAGGGGGCATACTAATGAAAAACTGTTTTTT,CASSFLPPPRGHTNEKLFF
TRBV15,TRBD2,TRBJ2-2,-,TGTGCCACCAGCAGAGGGGACGGACTAGCGATAGTGGCCGGGGAGCTGTTTTTT,CATSRGDGLAIVAGELFF
TRBV4-1,-,TRBJ1-1,-,TGCGCCAGCAGCCAAGTAAGAGGTGGCACTGAAGCTTTCTTT,CASSQVRGGTEAFF
TRBV7-6,-,TRBJ2-1,-,TGTGCCAGCAGCTCCGGTACAGGGTACAATGAGCAGTTCTTC,CASSSGTGYNEQFF